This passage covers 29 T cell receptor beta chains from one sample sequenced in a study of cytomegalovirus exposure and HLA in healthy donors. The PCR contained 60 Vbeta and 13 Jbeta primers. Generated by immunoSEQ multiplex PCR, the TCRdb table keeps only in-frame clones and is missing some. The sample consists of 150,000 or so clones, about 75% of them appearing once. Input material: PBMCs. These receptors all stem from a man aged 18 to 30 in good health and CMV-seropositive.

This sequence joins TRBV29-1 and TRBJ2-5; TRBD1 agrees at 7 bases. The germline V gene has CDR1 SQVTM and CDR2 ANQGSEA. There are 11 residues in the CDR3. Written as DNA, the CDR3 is TGCAGTGCCGGGACAGCCGAGACCCAGTACTTC. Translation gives CSAGTAETQYF.

CDR3 in amino acids: CASRGRLAVSTDTQYF. The DNA for the CDR3 is TGCGCCAGCAGGGGGAGACTAGCGGTCAGCACAGATACGCAGTATTTT. V and J are TRBV5-1 and TRBJ2-3; 9 bases are shared with TRBD2. With V trimmed by 5 bases and J by 0 bases, 7 bases remained unmatched. The CDR3 loop spans 16 amino acids. Germline V gene lookup returns CDR1 SGHRS and CDR2 YFSETQ.

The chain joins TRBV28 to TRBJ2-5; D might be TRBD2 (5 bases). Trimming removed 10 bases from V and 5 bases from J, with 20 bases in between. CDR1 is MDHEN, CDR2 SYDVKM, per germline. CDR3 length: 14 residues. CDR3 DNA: TGTGCCACAACGACTCAAGGGAGTCGGGAGACCCAGTACTTC. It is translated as CATTTQGSRETQYF.

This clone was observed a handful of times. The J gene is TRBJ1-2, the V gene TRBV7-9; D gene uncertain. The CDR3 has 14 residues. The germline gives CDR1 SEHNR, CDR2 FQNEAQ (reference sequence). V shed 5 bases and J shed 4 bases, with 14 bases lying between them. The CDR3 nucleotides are TGTGCCAGCAGCCATTCGGTAGTGAGCTATGGCTACACCTTC. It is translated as CASSHSVVSYGYTF. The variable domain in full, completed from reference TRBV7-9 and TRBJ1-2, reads DTGVSQNPRHKITKRGQNVTFRCDPISEHNRLYWYRQTLGQGPEFLTYFQNEAQLEKSRLLSDRFSAERPKGSFSTLEIQRTEQGDSAMYLCASSHSVVSYGYTFGSGTRLTVV.

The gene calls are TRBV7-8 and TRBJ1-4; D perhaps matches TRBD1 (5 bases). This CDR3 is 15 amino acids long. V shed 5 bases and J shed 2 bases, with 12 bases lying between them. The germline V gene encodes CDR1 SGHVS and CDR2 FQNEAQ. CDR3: CASSPQGMTNEKLFF. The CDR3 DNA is TGTGCCAGCAGCCCCCAGGGAATGACTAATGAAAAACTGTTTTTT.

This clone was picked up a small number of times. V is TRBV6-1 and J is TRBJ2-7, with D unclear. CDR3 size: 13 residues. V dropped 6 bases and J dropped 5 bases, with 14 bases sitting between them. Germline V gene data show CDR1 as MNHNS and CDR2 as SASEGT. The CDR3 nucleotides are TGTGCCAGCAGGTTGGTAGCCGTAGACGAGCAGTACTTC. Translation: CASRLVAVDEQYF.

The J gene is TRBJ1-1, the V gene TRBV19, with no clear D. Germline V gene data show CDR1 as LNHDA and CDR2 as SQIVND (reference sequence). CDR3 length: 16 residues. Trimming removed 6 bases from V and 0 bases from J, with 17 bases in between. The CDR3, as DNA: TGTGCCAGTAGCCTCATGCGGGATATCATGAACACTGAAGCTTTCTTT. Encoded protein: CASSLMRDIMNTEAFF.

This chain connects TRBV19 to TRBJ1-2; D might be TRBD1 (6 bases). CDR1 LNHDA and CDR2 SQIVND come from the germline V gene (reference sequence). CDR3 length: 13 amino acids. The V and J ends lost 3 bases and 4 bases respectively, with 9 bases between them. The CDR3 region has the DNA TGTGCCAGTAGTATGGACAGCTTCTATGGCTACACCTTC. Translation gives CASSMDSFYGYTF.

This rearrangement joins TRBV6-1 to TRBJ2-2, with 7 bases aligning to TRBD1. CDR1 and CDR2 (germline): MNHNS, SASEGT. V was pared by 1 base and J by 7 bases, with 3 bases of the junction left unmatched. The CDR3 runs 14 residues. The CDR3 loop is CASSEDAGGGELFF. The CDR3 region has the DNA TGTGCCAGCAGTGAAGACGCAGGGGGCGGGGAGCTGTTTTTT.

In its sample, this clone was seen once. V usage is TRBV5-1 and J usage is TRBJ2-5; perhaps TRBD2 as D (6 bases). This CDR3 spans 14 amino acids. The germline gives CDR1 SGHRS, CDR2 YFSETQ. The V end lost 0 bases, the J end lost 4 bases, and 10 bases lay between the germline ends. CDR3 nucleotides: TGCGCCAGCAGCTTGGTGTGGAGGGTAGAGACCCAGTACTTC. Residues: CASSLVWRVETQYF.

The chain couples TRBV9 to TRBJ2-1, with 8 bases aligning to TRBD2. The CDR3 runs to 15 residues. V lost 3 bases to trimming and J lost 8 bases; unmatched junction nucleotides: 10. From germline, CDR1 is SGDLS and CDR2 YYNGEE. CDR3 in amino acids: CASSELTSGPYEQFF. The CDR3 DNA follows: TGTGCCAGCAGCGAACTCACTAGCGGCCCCTATGAGCAGTTCTTC.

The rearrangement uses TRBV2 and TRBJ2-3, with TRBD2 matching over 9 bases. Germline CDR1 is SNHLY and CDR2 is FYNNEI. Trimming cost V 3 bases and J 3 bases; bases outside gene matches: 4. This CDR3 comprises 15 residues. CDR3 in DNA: TGTGCCAGCAGTGATAGCGCGGGAGGGACAGATACGCAGTATTTT. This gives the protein CASSDSAGGTDTQYF.

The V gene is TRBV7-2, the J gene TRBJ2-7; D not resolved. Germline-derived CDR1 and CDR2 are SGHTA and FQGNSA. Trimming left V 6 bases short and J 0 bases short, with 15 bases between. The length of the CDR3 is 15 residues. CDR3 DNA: TGTGCCAGCAGTCCTATCGGCGGAGCCTCCTACGAGCAGTACTTC. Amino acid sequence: CASSPIGGASYEQYF.

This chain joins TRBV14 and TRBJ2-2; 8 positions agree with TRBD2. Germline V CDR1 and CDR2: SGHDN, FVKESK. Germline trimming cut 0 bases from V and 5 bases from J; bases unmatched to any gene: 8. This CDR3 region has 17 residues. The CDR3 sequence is CASSQDISREVTGELFF. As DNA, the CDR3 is TGTGCCAGCAGCCAAGATATATCGCGGGAGGTTACCGGGGAGCTGTTTTTT.

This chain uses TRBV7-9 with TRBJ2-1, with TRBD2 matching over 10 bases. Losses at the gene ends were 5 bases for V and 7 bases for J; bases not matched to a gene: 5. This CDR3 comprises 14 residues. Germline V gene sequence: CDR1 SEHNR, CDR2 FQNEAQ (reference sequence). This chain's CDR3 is CASSIGLAVNEQFF. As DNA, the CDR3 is TGTGCCAGCAGCATTGGACTAGCGGTTAATGAGCAGTTCTTC.

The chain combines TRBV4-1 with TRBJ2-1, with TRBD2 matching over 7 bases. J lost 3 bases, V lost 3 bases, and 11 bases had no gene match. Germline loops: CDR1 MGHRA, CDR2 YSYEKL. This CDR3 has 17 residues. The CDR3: CASSQRNLAGFYNEQFF. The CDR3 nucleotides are TGCGCCAGCAGCCAGAGAAATTTAGCGGGCTTCTACAATGAGCAGTTCTTC.

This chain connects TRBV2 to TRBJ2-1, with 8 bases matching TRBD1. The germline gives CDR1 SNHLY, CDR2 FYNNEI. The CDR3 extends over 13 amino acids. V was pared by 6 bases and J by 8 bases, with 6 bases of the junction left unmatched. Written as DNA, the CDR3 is TGTGCCAGCAGAGAGGACAGGGCCTATGAGCAGTTCTTC. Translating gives CASREDRAYEQFF.

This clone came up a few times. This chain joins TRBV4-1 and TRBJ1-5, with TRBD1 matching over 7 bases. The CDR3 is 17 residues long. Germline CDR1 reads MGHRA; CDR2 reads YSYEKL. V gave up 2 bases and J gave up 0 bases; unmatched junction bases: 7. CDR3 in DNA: TGCGCCAGCAGCCAACCCAGGACAGGCTATAGCAATCAGCCCCAGCATTTT. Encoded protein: CASSQPRTGYSNQPQHF.

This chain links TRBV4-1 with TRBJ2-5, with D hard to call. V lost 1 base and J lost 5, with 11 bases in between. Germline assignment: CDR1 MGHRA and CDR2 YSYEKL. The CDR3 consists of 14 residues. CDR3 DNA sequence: TGCGCCAGCAGCCAAGGTGGATTCGGGGAGACCCAGTACTTC. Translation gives CASSQGGFGETQYF.

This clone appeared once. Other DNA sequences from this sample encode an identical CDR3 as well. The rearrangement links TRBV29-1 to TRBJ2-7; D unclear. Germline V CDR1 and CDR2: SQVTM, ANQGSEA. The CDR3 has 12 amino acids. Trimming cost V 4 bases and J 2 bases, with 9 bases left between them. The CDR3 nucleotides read TGCAGCGTTGCATCCGGAGCCTACGAGCAGTACTTC. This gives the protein CSVASGAYEQYF.

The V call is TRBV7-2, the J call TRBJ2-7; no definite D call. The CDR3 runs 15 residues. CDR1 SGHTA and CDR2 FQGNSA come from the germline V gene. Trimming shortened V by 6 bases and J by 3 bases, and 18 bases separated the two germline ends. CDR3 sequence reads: CASRFVEGDFYEQYF. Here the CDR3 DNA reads TGTGCCAGCAGGTTCGTCGAAGGAGACTTCTACGAGCAGTACTTC.

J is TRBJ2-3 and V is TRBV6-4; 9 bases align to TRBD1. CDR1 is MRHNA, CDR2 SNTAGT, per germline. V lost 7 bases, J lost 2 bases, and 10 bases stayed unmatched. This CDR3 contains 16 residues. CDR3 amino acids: CASKESGQGTTDTQYF. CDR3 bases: TGTGCCAGCAAAGAATCGGGACAGGGTACCACAGATACGCAGTATTTT.

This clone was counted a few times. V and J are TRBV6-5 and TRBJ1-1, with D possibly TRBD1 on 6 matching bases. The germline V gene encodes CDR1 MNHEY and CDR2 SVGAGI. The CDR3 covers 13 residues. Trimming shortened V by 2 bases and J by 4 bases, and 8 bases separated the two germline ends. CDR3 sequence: CASSYQGRTEAFF. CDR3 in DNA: TGTGCCAGCAGTTACCAGGGGCGCACTGAAGCTTTCTTT.

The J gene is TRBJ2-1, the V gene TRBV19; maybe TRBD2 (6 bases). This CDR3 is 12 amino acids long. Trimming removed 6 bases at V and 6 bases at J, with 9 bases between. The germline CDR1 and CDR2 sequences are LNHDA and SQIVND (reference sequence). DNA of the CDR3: TGTGCCAGTAGCGGGAGTTTCAATGAGCAGTTCTTC. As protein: CASSGSFNEQFF. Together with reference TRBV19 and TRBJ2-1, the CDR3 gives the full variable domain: DGGITQSPKYLFRKEGQNVTLSCEQNLNHDAMYWYRQDPGQGLRLIYYSQIVNDFQKGDIAEGYSVSREKKESFPLTVTSAQKNPTAFYLCASSGSFNEQFFGPGTRLTVL.

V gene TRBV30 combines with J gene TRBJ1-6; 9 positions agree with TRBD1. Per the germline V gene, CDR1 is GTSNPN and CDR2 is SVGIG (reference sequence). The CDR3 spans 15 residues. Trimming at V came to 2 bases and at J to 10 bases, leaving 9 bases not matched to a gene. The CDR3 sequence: CAWSSRGQGLSPLHF. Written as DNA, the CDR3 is TGTGCCTGGAGTAGCCGGGGACAGGGTCTGTCACCCCTCCACTTT. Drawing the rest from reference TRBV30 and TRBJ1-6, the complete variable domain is SQTIHQWPATLVQPVGSPLSLECTVEGTSNPNLYWYRQAAGRGLQLLFYSVGIGQISSEVPQNLSASRPQDRQFILSSKKLLLSDSGFYLCAWSSRGQGLSPLHFGNGTRLTVT.

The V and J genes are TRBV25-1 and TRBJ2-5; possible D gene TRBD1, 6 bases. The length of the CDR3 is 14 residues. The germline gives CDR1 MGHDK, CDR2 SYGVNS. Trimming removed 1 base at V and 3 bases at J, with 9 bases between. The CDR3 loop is CASSELGAKETQYF. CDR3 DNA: TGTGCCAGCAGTGAATTGGGGGCGAAAGAGACCCAGTACTTC.

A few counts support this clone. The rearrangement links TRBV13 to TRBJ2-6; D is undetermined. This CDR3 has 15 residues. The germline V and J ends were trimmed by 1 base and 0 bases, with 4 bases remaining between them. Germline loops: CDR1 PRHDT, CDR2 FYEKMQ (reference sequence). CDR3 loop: CASSLVFSGANVLTF. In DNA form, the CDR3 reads TGTGCCAGCAGCTTAGTCTTCTCTGGGGCCAACGTCCTGACTTTC.

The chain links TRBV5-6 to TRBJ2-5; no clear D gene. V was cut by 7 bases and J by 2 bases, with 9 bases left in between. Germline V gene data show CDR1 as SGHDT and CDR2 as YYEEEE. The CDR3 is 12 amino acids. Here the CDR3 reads CASGPHQETQYF. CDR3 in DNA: TGTGCCAGCGGGCCCCATCAAGAGACCCAGTACTTC.

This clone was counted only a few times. CDR3 coding DNA: TGTGCCAGCACGAGCGGGAACTCCTACGAGCAGTACTTC. Translation gives CASTSGNSYEQYF. The chain couples TRBV25-1 to TRBJ2-7; 7 bases are shared with TRBD2. The V gene's germline CDR1 is MGHDK and CDR2 SYGVNS. Losses at the gene ends were 7 bases for V and 0 bases for J; bases not matched to a gene: 3. This CDR3 is 13 amino acids long.